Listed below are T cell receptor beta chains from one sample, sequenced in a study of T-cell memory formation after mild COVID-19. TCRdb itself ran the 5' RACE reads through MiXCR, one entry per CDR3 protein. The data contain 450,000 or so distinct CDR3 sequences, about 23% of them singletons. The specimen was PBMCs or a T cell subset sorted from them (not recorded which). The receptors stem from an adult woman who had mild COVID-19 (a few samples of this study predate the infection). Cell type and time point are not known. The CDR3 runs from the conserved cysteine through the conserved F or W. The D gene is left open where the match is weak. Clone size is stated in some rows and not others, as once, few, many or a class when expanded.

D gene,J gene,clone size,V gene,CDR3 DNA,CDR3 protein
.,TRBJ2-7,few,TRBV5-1,TGCGCCAGCAGCTTGAGGGGCCAGGGGCCCGCTTACGAGCAGTACTTC,CASSLRGQGPAYEQYF
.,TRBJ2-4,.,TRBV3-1,TGTGCCAGCAGCCCCCGACTTAGCGGCGTTGTGAACATTCAGTACTTC,CASSPRLSGVVNIQYF
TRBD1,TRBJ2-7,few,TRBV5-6,TGTGCCAGCAGCCCCAACTGGGGGACAGGTGGCGAGCAGTACTTC,CASSPNWGTGGEQYF
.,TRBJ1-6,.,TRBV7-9,TGTGCCAGCAGCTTGGGTACAGGGACAAATTCACCCCTCCACTTT,CASSLGTGTNSPLHF
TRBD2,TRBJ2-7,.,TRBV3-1,TGTGCCAGCAGCCAAGATCTAGCGGGGCTTGACGAGCAGTACTTC,CASSQDLAGLDEQYF
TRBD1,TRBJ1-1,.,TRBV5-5,TGTGCCAGCACGCGGGACAGGGGGAGCACTGAAGCTTTCTTT,CASTRDRGSTEAFF
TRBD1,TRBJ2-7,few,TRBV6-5,TGTGCCAGCAGAACCGGGACAGGGGGATCCTACGAGCAGTACTTC,CASRTGTGGSYEQYF
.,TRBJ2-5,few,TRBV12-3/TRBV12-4,TGTGCCAGCAGTTCGCTGACGGCCGTAAGGGGAGGACAAGAGACCCAGTACTTC,CASSSLTAVRGGQETQYF
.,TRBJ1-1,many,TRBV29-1,TGCAGCGTTGGGGTCGGGCAACGGGCTGAAGCTTTCTTT,CSVGVGQRAEAFF
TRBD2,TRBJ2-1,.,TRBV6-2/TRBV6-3,TGTGCCACGAGGGGACTAGCGGGGCGGAATGAGCAGTTCTTC,CATRGLAGRNEQFF
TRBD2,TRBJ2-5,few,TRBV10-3,TGTGCCATCAGCCCCGGACTAGCGGGGGGAGAGACCCAGTACTTC,CAISPGLAGGETQYF
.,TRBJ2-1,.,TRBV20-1,TGCAGTGCTGTGCCGGGCCAGGGACGGTTCAATGAGCAGTTCTTC,CSAVPGQGRFNEQFF
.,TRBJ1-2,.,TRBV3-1,TGTGCCAGCAGCCAAGGACAGCCCTGCGTCTACACCTTC,CASSQGQPCVYTF
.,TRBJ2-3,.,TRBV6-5,TGTGCCAGCAGTGCCTTTTTGGGTCTCACAGATACGCAGTATTTT,CASSAFLGLTDTQYF
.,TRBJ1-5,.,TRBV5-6,TGTGCCAGCAGCGAGGGTCTCGGGGGCAATCAGCCCCAGCATTTT,CASSEGLGGNQPQHF
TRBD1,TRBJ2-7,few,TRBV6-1,TGTGCCAGCAGTGATGCCGGGACAGGGGCCTACGAGCAGTACTTC,CASSDAGTGAYEQYF
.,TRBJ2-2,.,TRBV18,TGTGCCAGCTCCCCTGTTTCCGGGGAGCTGTTTTTT,CASSPVSGELFF
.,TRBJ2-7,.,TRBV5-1,TGCGCCAGCAGCTTGGCGCTCGGCGAGCAGTACTTC,CASSLALGEQYF
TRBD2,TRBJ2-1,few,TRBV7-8,TGTGCCAGCAGTTTAGCGGGAGGCCTGTTGGGTTTGCAGTTCTTC,CASSLAGGLLGLQFF
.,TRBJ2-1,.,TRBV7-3,TGTGCCAGCAGCTTAAGGTCTAGGACCGATGAGCAGTTCTTC,CASSLRSRTDEQFF
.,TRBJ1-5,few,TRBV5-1,TGCGCCAGCAGTTCTCGGACAGTAGCCTATCAGCCCCAGCATTTT,CASSSRTVAYQPQHF
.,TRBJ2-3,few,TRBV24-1,TGTGCCACCAGTGGTTGGAGTAGCACAGATACGCAGTATTTT,CATSGWSSTDTQYF
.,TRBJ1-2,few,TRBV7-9,TGTGCCAGCAGCTTAGGAACCTCCTATGGCTACACCTTC,CASSLGTSYGYTF
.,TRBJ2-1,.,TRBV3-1,TGTGCCAGCAGCCAAGGCGGGGCGGGTTCCTACAATGAGCAGTTCTTC,CASSQGGAGSYNEQFF
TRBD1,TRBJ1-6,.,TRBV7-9,TGTGCCAGCAGCTTCGGGGACAGGGACAATTCACCCCTCCACTTT,CASSFGDRDNSPLHF
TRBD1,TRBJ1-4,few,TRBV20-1,TGCAGTGCTAGAGATCCGGACAGGATCATGGGGTATAATGAAAAACTGTTTTTT,CSARDPDRIMGYNEKLFF
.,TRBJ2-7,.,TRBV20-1,TGCAGTGCTAGACGAGCGTACGAGCAGTACTTC,CSARRAYEQYF
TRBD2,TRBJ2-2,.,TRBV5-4,TGTGCCAGCAGCGTAATTAGCGGGGGGGCCACCGGGGAGCTGTTTTTT,CASSVISGGATGELFF
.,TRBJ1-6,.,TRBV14,TGTGCCAGCAGCTCGTCCGGACGGAAAGGATATAATTCACCCCTCCACTTT,CASSSSGRKGYNSPLHF
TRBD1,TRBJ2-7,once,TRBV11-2,TGTGCCAGCAGCTTATCGGCGGGGACAGGAACCTCCTACGAGCAGTACTTC,CASSLSAGTGTSYEQYF
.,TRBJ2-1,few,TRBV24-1,TGTGCCACCAGTGATCCAAGGCGGTCCGATGAGCAGTTCTTC,CATSDPRRSDEQFF
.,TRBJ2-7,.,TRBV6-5,TGTGCCAGCGGAACTCTGGAACGAGCGTCATACGAGCAGTACTTC,CASGTLERASYEQYF
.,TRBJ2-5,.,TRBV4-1,TGCGCCAGCAGCCAAGGCCCCCCGCCTCGGGCAGAGACCCAGTACTTC,CASSQGPPPRAETQYF
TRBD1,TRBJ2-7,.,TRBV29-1,TGCAGCGTTCTACAGGGGAGAACCTACGAGCAGTACTTC,CSVLQGRTYEQYF